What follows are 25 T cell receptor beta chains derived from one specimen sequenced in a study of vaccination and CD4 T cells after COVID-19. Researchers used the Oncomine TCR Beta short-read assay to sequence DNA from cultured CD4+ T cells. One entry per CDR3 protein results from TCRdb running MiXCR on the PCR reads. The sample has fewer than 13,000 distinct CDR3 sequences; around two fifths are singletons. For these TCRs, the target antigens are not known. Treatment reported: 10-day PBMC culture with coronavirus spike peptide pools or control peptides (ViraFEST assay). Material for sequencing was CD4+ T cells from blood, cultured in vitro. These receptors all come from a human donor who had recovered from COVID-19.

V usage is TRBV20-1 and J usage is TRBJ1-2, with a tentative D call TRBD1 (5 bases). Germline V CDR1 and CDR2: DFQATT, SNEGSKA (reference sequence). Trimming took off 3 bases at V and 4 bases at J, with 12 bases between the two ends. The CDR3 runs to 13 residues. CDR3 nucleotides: TGCAGTGCTAGGGAGGACACAGGCTATGGCTACACCTTC. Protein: CSAREDTGYGYTF.

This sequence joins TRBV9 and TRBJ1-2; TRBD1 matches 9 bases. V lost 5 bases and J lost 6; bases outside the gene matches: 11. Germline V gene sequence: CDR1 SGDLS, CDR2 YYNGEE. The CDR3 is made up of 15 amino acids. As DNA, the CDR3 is TGTGCCAGCAGTCCACGCGGGACAGGGCTCGATGGCTACACCTTC. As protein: CASSPRGTGLDGYTF.

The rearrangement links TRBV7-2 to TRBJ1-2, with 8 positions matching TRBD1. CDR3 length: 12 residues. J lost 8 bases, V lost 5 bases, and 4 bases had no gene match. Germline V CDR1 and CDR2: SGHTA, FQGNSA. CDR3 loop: CASSETGDGYTF. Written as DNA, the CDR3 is TGTGCCAGCAGCGAGACAGGGGACGGCTACACCTTC. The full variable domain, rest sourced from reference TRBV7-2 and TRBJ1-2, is GAGVSQSPSNKVTEKGKDVELRCDPISGHTALYWYRQSLGQGLEFLIYFQGNSAPDKSGLPSDRFSAERTGGSVSTLTIQRTQQEDSAVYLCASSETGDGYTFGSGTRLTVV.

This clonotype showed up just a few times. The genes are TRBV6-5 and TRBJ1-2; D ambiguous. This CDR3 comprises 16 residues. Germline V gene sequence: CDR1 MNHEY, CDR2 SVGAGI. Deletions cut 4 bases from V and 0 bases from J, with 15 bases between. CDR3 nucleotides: TGTGCCAGCAGTTCCCGATTTCAGGCCGCTAACTATGGCTACACCTTC. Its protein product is CASSSRFQAANYGYTF.

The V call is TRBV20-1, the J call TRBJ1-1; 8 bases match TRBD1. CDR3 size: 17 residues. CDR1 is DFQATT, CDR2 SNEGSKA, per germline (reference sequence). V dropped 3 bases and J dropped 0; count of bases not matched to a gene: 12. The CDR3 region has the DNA TGCAGTGCTAGCACCGGGACAGGTTTCTTCCTGAACACTGAAGCTTTCTTT. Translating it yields CSASTGTGFFLNTEAFF.

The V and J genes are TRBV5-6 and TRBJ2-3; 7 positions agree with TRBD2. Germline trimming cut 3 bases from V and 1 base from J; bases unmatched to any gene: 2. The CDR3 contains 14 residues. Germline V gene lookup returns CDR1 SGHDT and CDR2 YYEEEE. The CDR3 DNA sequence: TGTGCCAGCAGCTATGGGGGGGGCACAGATACGCAGTATTTT. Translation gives CASSYGGGTDTQYF.

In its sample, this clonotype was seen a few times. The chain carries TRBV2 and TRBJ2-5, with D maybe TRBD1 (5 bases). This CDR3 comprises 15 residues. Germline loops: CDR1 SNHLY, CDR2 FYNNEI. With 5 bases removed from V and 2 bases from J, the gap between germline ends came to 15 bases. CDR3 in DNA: TGTGCCAGCAGTCATCGACAGTTATTTCAAGAGACCCAGTACTTC. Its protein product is CASSHRQLFQETQYF. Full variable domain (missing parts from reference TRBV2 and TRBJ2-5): EPEVTQTPSHQVTQMGQEVILRCVPISNHLYFYWYRQILGQKVEFLVSFYNNEISEKSEIFDDQFSVERPDGSNFTLKIRSTKLEDSAMYFCASSHRQLFQETQYFGPGTRLLVL.

CDR3 DNA sequence: TGCAGTGCTCCTCTAGCGGGGGTGAGCACAGATACGCAGTATTTT. Its protein is CSAPLAGVSTDTQYF. The rearrangement links TRBV20-1 to TRBJ2-3, with 10 bases that match TRBD2. The ends lost 5 bases at V and 0 bases at J; junction bases unmatched: 5. CDR1 is DFQATT and CDR2 is SNEGSKA in the germline V gene (reference sequence). The CDR3 has 15 residues.

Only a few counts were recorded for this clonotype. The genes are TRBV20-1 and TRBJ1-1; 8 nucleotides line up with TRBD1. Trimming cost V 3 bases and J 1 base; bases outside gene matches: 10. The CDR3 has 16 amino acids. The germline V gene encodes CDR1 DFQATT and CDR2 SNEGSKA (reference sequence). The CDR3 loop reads CSARDSGQARNTEAFF. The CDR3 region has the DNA TGCAGTGCTAGGGATTCGGGACAGGCAAGGAACACTGAAGCTTTCTTT.

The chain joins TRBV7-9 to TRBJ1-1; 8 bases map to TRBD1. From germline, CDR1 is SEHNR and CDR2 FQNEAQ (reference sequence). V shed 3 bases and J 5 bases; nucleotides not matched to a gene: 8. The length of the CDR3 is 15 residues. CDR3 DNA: TGTGCCAGCAGCTTTTCACAGGGGGGGAGGACTGAAGCTTTCTTT. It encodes CASSFSQGGRTEAFF.

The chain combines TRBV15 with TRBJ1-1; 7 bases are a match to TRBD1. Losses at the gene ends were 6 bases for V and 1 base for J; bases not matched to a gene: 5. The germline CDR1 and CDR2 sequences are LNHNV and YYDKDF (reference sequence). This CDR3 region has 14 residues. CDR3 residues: CATRLGTANTEAFF. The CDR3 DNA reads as TGTGCCACCAGACTTGGGACAGCGAACACTGAAGCTTTCTTT.

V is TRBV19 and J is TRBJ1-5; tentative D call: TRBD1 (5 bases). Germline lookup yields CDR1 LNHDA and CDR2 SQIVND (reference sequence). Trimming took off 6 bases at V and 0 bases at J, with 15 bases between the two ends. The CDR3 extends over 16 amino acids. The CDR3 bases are TGTGCCAGTAGACGCAACAGGAGATATAGCAATCAGCCCCAGCATTTT. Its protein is CASRRNRRYSNQPQHF.

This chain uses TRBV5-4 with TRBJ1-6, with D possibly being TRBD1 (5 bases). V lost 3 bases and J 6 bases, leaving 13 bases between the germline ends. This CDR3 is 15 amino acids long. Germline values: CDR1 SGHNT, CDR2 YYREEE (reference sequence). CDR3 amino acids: CASSSAGTGNSPLHF. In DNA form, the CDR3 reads TGTGCCAGCAGCTCTGCCGGGACGGGTAATTCACCCCTCCACTTT.

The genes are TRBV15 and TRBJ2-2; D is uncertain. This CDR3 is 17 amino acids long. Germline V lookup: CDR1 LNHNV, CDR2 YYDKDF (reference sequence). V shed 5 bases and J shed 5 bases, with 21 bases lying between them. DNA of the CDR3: TGTGCCACCAGCCCCGACGGCCCTTTAGGAAGGACCGGGGAGCTGTTTTTT. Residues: CATSPDGPLGRTGELFF.

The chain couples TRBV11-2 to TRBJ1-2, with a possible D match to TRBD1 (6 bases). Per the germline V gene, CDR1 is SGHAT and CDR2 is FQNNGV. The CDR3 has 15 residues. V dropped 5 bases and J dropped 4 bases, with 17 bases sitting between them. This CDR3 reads CASSARGGWLYGYTF. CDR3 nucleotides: TGTGCCAGCAGCGCGAGGGGGGGATGGCTCTATGGCTACACCTTC.

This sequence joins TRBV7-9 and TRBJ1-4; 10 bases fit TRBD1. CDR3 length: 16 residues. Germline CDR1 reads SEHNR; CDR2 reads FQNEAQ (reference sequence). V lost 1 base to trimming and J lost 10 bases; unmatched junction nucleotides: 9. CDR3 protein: CASSLGRGTGVGKLFF. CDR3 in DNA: TGTGCCAGCAGCTTAGGGCGGGGGACAGGGGTTGGAAAACTGTTTTTT.

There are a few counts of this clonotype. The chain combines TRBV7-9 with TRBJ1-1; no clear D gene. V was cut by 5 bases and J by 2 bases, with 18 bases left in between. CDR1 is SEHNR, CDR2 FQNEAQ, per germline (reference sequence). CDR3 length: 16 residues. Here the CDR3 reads CASSPGSKGLNTEAFF. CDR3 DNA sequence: TGTGCCAGCAGCCCGGGCTCCAAAGGGTTAAACACTGAAGCTTTCTTT. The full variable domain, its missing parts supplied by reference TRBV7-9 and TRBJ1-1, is DTGVSQNPRHKITKRGQNVTFRCDPISEHNRLYWYRQTLGQGPEFLTYFQNEAQLEKSRLLSDRFSAERPKGSFSTLEIQRTEQGDSAMYLCASSPGSKGLNTEAFFGQGTRLTVV.

DNA for the CDR3: TGCAGTGCTAGGGTATCCGGCGCGGGCTACACCTTC. Protein sequence: CSARVSGAGYTF. This chain uses TRBV20-1 with TRBJ1-2; D unclear. The CDR3 is 12 amino acids. Per the germline V gene, CDR1 is DFQATT and CDR2 is SNEGSKA (reference sequence). V gave up 3 bases and J gave up 8 bases, with 13 bases separating them.

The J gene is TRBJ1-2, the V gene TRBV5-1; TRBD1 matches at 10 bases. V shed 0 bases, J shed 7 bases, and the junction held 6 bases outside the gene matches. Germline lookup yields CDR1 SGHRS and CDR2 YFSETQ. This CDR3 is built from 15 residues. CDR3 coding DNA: TGCGCCAGCAGCTTGGGGAGGACAGGGGGATTTGGCTACACCTTC. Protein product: CASSLGRTGGFGYTF.

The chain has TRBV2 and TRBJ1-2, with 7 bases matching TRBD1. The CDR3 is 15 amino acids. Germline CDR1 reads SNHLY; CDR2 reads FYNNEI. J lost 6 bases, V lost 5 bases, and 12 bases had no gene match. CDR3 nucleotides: TGTGCCAGCAGTCCTACCTGGACAGGCGGAAATGGCTACACCTTC. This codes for CASSPTWTGGNGYTF.

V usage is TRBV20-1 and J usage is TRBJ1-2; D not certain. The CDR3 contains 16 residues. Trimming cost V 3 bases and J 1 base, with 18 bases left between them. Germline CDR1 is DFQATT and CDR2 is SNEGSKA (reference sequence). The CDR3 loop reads CSASHLIFHLNYGYTF. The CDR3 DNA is TGCAGTGCTAGTCACCTCATATTCCATCTTAACTATGGCTACACCTTC.

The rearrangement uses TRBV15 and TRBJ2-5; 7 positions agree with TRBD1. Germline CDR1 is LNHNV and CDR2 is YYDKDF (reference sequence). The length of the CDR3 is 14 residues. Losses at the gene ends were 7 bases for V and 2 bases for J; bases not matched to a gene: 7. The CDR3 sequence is CATTPGTVQETQYF. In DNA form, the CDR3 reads TGTGCCACCACCCCAGGGACAGTGCAAGAGACCCAGTACTTC.

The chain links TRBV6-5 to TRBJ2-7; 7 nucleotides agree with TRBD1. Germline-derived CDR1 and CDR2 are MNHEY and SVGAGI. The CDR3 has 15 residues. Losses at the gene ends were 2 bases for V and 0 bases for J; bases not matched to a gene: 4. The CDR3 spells CASSYQTGFSYEQYF. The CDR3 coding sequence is TGTGCCAGCAGTTACCAGACAGGGTTCTCCTACGAGCAGTACTTC.

The CDR3 protein is CSARDPRSETQYF. The DNA of the CDR3 is TGCAGTGCTAGAGATCCCAGGTCCGAGACCCAGTACTTC. The chain couples TRBV20-1 to TRBJ2-5; D is unresolved. V was trimmed by 0 bases and J by 5 bases, leaving 10 bases between them. CDR3 length equals 13 residues. From germline, CDR1 is DFQATT and CDR2 SNEGSKA (reference sequence).

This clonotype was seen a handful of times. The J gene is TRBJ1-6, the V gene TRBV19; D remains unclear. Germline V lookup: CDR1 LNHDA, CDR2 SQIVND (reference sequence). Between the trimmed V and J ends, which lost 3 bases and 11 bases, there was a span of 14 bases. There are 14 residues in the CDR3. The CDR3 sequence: CASSIGPTGTPLHF. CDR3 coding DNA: TGTGCCAGTAGTATTGGGCCTACTGGCACACCCCTCCACTTT.